The clone carrying this T cell receptor (beta chain) has a handful of counts. Its antigen is still unknown. This sample stems from a study of response to subunit inactivated influenza vaccine. Study-level results: With each seasonal influenza vaccination, the authors suggested, few new T cells are recruited.

This CDR3 contains 14 residues. Germline-derived CDR1 and CDR2 are SQVTM and ANQGSEA. Between the trimmed V and J ends, which lost 3 bases and 1 base, there was a span of 12 bases. MiXCR, run by TCRdb on the RT-PCR reads, gives a single entry per CDR3 protein. The sample includes about 310,000 distinct CDR3 sequences, roughly 22% of them seen just once. This TCR came from a man aged 50-75 years who received an inactivated influenza vaccine. The V call is TRBV29-1, the J call TRBJ1-2; a possible D gene is TRBD1 (5 bases). This specimen consisted of PBMCs from blood, obtained about 20 months after vaccination. Written as DNA, the CDR3 is TGCAGCGTTGAGGGACCCCTGAATAACTATGGCTACACCTTC. It is translated as CSVEGPLNNYGYTF.